This record covers a single T cell receptor (beta chain). With 6 bases removed from V and 1 base from J, the gap between germline ends came to 9 bases. Germline values: CDR1 LNHNV, CDR2 YYDKDF (reference sequence). The CDR3 extends over 13 amino acids. This sample was taken from a study of cytomegalovirus exposure and HLA in healthy donors. Sequenced by immunoSEQ multiplex PCR; TCRdb stores in-frame clones only, minus some. The table has 180,000 or so clones, around 83% seen once. The source is a woman aged 25 to 45 in good health and CMV-seropositive. The sample taken for sequencing was PBMCs. The J gene is TRBJ1-1, the V gene TRBV15; D remains ambiguous. CDR3 DNA sequence: TGTGCCACCAGGTTTGGCAAGAACACTGAAGCTTTCTTT. It translates to CATRFGKNTEAFF.